Listed here are 8 T cell receptor beta chains from one sample, sequenced in a study of T cells after posttransplantation cyclophosphamide. Generated by immunoSEQ multiplex PCR, the TCRdb table keeps only in-frame clones and is missing some. The sample has about 9,200 clones; roughly 98% are singletons. The sequenced material came from naive CD8+ T cells sorted from PBMCs. Every receptor here comes from a man aged 50 or older in good health, CMV-negative, and a related stem cell transplant donor.

The chain carries TRBV19 and TRBJ2-7; D gene uncertain. Germline assignment: CDR1 LNHDA and CDR2 SQIVND (reference sequence). There are 14 residues in the CDR3. The V end lost 4 bases, the J end lost 0 bases, and 10 bases lay between the germline ends. CDR3 nucleotides: TGTGCCAGTAGTAGCCTTAGGAGCTCCTACGAGCAGTACTTC. Its protein is CASSSLRSSYEQYF.

V is TRBV19 and J is TRBJ1-5; D is unclear. This CDR3 is built from 15 residues. CDR1 and CDR2 (germline): LNHDA, SQIVND (reference sequence). The V gene lost 1 base and the J gene lost 6 bases, with 13 bases spanning the gap. The CDR3 DNA follows: TGTGCCAGTAGTATAGTTATGACTTTTGGTCAGCCCCAGCATTTT. The encoded protein is CASSIVMTFGQPQHF.

This clone was observed a single time. The rearrangement uses TRBV9 and TRBJ1-5; TRBD1 aligns across 10 bases. This CDR3 contains 15 residues. V trimming: 4 bases; J trimming: 6 bases; junction bases outside the gene matches: 7. Germline CDR1 is SGDLS and CDR2 is YYNGEE. DNA of the CDR3: TGTGCCAGCAGCCCTGGACAGGGGGGAGGTCAGCCCCAGCATTTT. Translated: CASSPGQGGGQPQHF.

The chain combines TRBV6-1 with TRBJ1-1; D is unresolved. The V gene's germline CDR1 is MNHNS and CDR2 SASEGT. The CDR3 length is 14 residues. V was clipped by 6 bases and J by 2 bases, with 13 bases between them. The CDR3 region is CASRRAITNTEAFF. CDR3 sequence (DNA): TGTGCCAGCAGGAGGGCTATAACTAACACTGAAGCTTTCTTT.

The V and J genes are TRBV9 and TRBJ2-3, with 7 nucleotides matching TRBD2. CDR3 length equals 11 residues. Looked up from germline, CDR1 is SGDLS and CDR2 is YYNGEE. The J segment lost 1 base and the V segment lost 10 bases, leaving 0 bases of the junction unmatched. The CDR3 reads CAGGGTDTQYF. In nucleotides, the CDR3 is TGTGCCGGGGGGGGCACAGATACGCAGTATTTT.

V usage is TRBV5-1 and J usage is TRBJ2-3; D call uncertain. The CDR3 contains 15 residues. Germline CDR1 is SGHRS and CDR2 is YFSETQ. The ends were cut back, 5 bases at V and 2 bases at J, with 15 bases in the middle. CDR3 sequence: CASSTDPPPTDTQYF. The CDR3 DNA reads TGCGCCAGCAGTACAGACCCACCTCCCACAGATACGCAGTATTTT.

This CDR3 reads CAISESIKREIVIEQFF. The CDR3 bases are TGTGCCATCAGTGAGTCTATTAAGCGGGAAATTGTAATTGAGCAGTTCTTC. The chain links TRBV10-3 to TRBJ2-1; TRBD2 aligns across 7 bases. The V segment lost 0 bases and the J segment 9 bases; nucleotides outside the gene matches: 14. The CDR3 loop spans 17 amino acids. Per the germline V gene, CDR1 is ENHRY and CDR2 is SYGVKD.

The chain joins TRBV11-2 to TRBJ2-1; TRBD1 agrees at 7 bases. The CDR3 runs to 16 residues. The germline V gene encodes CDR1 SGHAT and CDR2 FQNNGV. Trimming cost V 5 bases and J 3 bases; bases outside gene matches: 10. The CDR3 nucleotides read TGTGCCAGCAGCCCAACAGGGACAGTCCTCTACAATGAGCAGTTCTTC. Encoded protein: CASSPTGTVLYNEQFF.